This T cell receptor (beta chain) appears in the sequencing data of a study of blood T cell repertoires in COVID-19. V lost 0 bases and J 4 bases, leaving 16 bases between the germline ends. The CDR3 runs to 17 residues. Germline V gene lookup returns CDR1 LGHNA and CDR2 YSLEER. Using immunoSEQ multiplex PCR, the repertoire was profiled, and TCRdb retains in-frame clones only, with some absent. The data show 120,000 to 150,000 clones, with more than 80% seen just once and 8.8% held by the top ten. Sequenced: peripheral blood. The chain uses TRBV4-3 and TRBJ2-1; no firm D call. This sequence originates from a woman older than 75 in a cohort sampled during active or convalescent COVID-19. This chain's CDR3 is CASSQDFSLTLYNEQFF. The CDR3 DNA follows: TGCGCCAGCAGCCAAGATTTCTCTTTAACGCTATACAATGAGCAGTTCTTC.